These 16 T cell receptor beta chains originate from one sample sequenced in a study of post-analysis software for immune sequencing data. Researchers reported that TCR beta cDNA libraries carried unique molecular identifiers. MiXCR, applied by TCRdb to the PCR reads, yields one record per CDR3 protein. Found here are some 890,000 distinct CDR3 sequences, about 57% of them singletons; the top ten hold 4.6%. Antigen specificity for these receptors is unknown. Regarding the study as a whole: Elevated frequency relative to controls characterized several TRBV segments in patients, TRBV5-6, TRBV5-1 and TRBV20-1 among them.

The sample taken for sequencing was blood. The receptors originated from a girl aged 10 to 17 with multiple sclerosis.

This clonotype occurred once. This sequence joins TRBV10-3 and TRBJ2-1; 10 bases align to TRBD2. The J call may be mistaken, given a closer DNA end match to TRBJ2-7. Germline V lookup: CDR1 ENHRY, CDR2 SYGVKD. There are 15 residues in the CDR3. CDR3 DNA: TGTGCCATCAGGGACGGACTAGCGGATTACAATGAGCAGTACTTC. Protein product: CAIRDGLADYNEQYF.

V gene TRBV20-1 combines with J gene TRBJ2-2; 7 nucleotides line up with TRBD2. The CDR3 totals 13 residues. CDR1 and CDR2 from the germline V gene are DFQATT and SNEGSKA (reference sequence). The CDR3 protein is CSASGTDTGELFF. CDR3 nucleotides: TGCAGCGCCAGCGGGACCGACACCGGGGAGCTGTTTTTT.

The chain recombines TRBV6-5 with TRBJ1-2; 7 nucleotides align to TRBD1. Germline V CDR1 and CDR2: MNHEY, SVGAGI. This CDR3 region has 14 residues. Losses at the gene ends were 6 bases for V and 8 bases for J; bases not matched to a gene: 12. DNA of the CDR3: TGTGCCAGCAGGACGACAGGGATATACGGGGGCTACACCTTC. Translation: CASRTTGIYGGYTF.

This sequence joins TRBV20-1 and TRBJ2-1; the match to TRBD1 covers 8 bases. CDR1 and CDR2 from the germline V gene are DFQATT and SNEGSKA (reference sequence). V shed 2 bases, J shed 8 bases, and the junction held 2 bases outside the gene matches. This CDR3 spans 12 amino acids. This CDR3 is CSARMTGDEQFF. The CDR3 DNA reads as TGCAGTGCTAGAATGACAGGGGATGAGCAGTTCTTC.

In the case of this clonotype: One junction end disagrees with the germline gene, perhaps due to a read error. This sequence joins TRBV7-9 and TRBJ2-5; D possibly corresponds to TRBD2 (5 bases). The CDR3 length is 15 residues. Germline CDR1 and CDR2: SEHNR and FQNEAQ (reference sequence). The CDR3 nucleotides are TGTACCAGCAGCTTAGCGCCGAGTAGCGAGGAGACCCAGTACTTC. Translated, it gives CTSSLAPSSEETQYF. Drawing the rest from reference TRBV7-9 and TRBJ2-5, the complete variable domain is DTGVSQNPRHKITKRGQNVTFRCDPISEHNRLYWYRQTLGQGPEFLTYFQNEAQLEKSRLLSDRFSAERPKGSFSTLEIQRTEQGDSAMYLCTSSLAPSSEETQYFGPGTRLLVL.

The chain carries TRBV6-5 and TRBJ2-3, with D possibly TRBD2 on 6 matching bases. V lost 7 bases and J 0 bases, leaving 17 bases between the germline ends. CDR1 is MNHEY, CDR2 SVGAGI, per germline. This CDR3 has 16 amino acids. CDR3 region: CASMLVLASSTDTQYF. Written as DNA, the CDR3 is TGTGCCAGCATGTTAGTACTAGCCTCTAGCACAGATACGCAGTATTTT.

The chain employs TRBV10-3 and TRBJ2-7; TRBD1 agrees at 11 bases. Germline-derived CDR1 and CDR2 are ENHRY and SYGVKD. The CDR3 sequence is 14 residues long. V was pared by 6 bases and J by 1 base, with 2 bases of the junction left unmatched. Here the CDR3 DNA reads TGTGCCATCAGCGGGACAGGGGGTTCCTACGAGCAGTACTTC. The encoded protein is CAISGTGGSYEQYF.

The chain recombines TRBV5-1 with TRBJ1-6; D is possibly TRBD1 (5 bases). Germline V gene lookup returns CDR1 SGHRS and CDR2 YFSETQ. V dropped 4 bases and J dropped 9 bases, with 11 bases sitting between them. CDR3 length: 13 amino acids. The CDR3 loop is CASSPGYGSPLHF. CDR3 coding DNA: TGCGCCAGCAGCCCAGGGTACGGTTCACCCCTCCACTTT.

This rearrangement joins TRBV4-2 to TRBJ1-1, with D perhaps TRBD1 (5 bases). In germline, CDR1 is LGHNA, CDR2 YNFKEQ. The CDR3 is made up of 14 amino acids. V was shortened by 4 bases and J by 2 bases, with 11 bases between the two germline ends. DNA of the CDR3: TGTGCCAGCAGCCGGGGCAACGGAAACACTGAAGCTTTCTTT. Protein: CASSRGNGNTEAFF.

This clonotype was detected only a few times. The rearrangement links TRBV20-1 to TRBJ2-1, with 11 positions matching TRBD2. Germline V gives CDR1 DFQATT, CDR2 SNEGSKA (reference sequence). CDR3 length: 15 amino acids. With 4 bases clipped from V and 5 bases from J, the junction kept 7 bases outside the gene matches. The CDR3 loop is CSATPGLAANNEQFF. In DNA form, the CDR3 reads TGCAGTGCTACCCCGGGACTAGCGGCTAACAATGAGCAGTTCTTC.

This chain uses TRBV5-1 with TRBJ2-1, with D unresolved. Trimming cost V 3 bases and J 9 bases, with 16 bases left between them. Germline V gives CDR1 SGHRS, CDR2 YFSETQ. The CDR3 is 14 residues long. The CDR3 coding sequence is TGCGCCAGCAGCTATCTTGACCTACCGGGTGAGCAGTTCTTC. It encodes CASSYLDLPGEQFF.

The chain couples TRBV20-1 to TRBJ1-5; TRBD1 agrees at 7 bases. The CDR3 runs to 14 residues. Germline V gives CDR1 DFQATT, CDR2 SNEGSKA (reference sequence). Trimming removed 4 bases from V and 0 bases from J; junction bases left unmatched: 3. DNA of the CDR3: TGCAGTGCTACGGACAGGTATAGCAATCAGCCCCAGCATTTT. It translates to CSATDRYSNQPQHF.

This clonotype was detected only a few times. The rearrangement joins TRBV29-1 to TRBJ2-1; 9 nucleotides line up with TRBD2. This CDR3 contains 13 residues. The trim removed 4 bases at V and 6 bases at J, leaving 4 bases unmatched. Germline values: CDR1 SQVTM, CDR2 ANQGSEA. CDR3 nucleotide sequence: TGCAGCGTTGTCGCGGGGGGGCCCAATGAGCAGTTCTTC. Translating it yields CSVVAGGPNEQFF.

This clonotype was seen a handful of times. J is TRBJ2-1 and V is TRBV5-1; 8 nucleotides line up with TRBD1. Germline lookup yields CDR1 SGHRS and CDR2 YFSETQ. This CDR3 has 14 amino acids. After removal of 4 bases from V and 9 bases from J, the junction contained 9 bases not matched to a gene. CDR3 amino acids: CASSGRQGYGEQFF. In DNA form, the CDR3 reads TGCGCCAGCAGCGGAAGACAGGGGTACGGTGAGCAGTTCTTC.

A few counts support this clonotype. This rearrangement joins TRBV27 to TRBJ1-2, with 7 bases fitting TRBD1. With V trimmed by 6 bases and J by 5 bases, 18 bases remained unmatched. This CDR3 is 17 amino acids long. The germline V gene has CDR1 MNHEY and CDR2 SMNVEV (reference sequence). This chain's CDR3 is CASSMSPHQGGRYGYTF. The CDR3 bases are TGTGCCAGCAGCATGTCCCCCCACCAGGGGGGGAGATATGGCTACACCTTC.

This sequence joins TRBV12-3 or TRBV12-4 and TRBJ2-6; 7 bases are a match to TRBD1. The CDR3 contains 16 residues. Trimming took 5 bases from V and 4 from J; bases not matched to a gene: 8. CDR3: CASSGQTGTGANVLTF. The CDR3 DNA reads TGTGCCAGCAGTGGTCAGACAGGGACCGGGGCCAACGTCCTGACTTTC.